This TCR beta chain is drawn from a study of graft-versus-host responses after intestinal transplantation. In its sample, this clone was seen a few times. Its antigen is currently unknown. CDR1 and CDR2 from the germline V gene are LGHNA and YSLEER. The CDR3 runs to 16 residues. Between the trimmed V and J ends, which lost 0 bases and 4 bases, there was a span of 13 bases. The repertoire was sequenced with immunoSEQ multiplex PCR; TCRdb's copy has only in-frame clones and lacks some. The sample holds 130,000 or so clones, approximately 94% seen once. V gene TRBV4-3 combines with J gene TRBJ2-1, with D maybe TRBD2 (7 bases). Sequences were derived from unstimulated CD4+ T cells sorted from spleen or lymph node cells, sampled before intestinal transplant. The receptor was derived from a human donor who received an intestinal transplant. CDR3 sequence: CASSQDRGRGYNEQFF. The CDR3 DNA reads TGCGCCAGCAGCCAAGATCGGGGGCGGGGGTACAATGAGCAGTTCTTC.